The clone carrying this T cell receptor (beta chain) was seen ten or more times. Its target is unknown. The data are from a study of CD8 T cells in ankylosing spondylitis. General study points: A TCR beta motif of several highly homologous variants seemed to mark ankylosing spondylitis blood. There was reportedly significant enrichment of clones that were disease-linked in matched ankylosing spondylitis synovial fluid. Disease-linked clones bore a CD8+ phenotype, appearing relatively rarely in peripheral blood.

CDR1 is MDHEN and CDR2 is SYDVKM in the germline V gene. With 3 bases clipped from V and 9 bases from J, the junction kept 14 bases outside the gene matches. The CDR3 loop spans 17 amino acids. Library preparation for TCR beta used quantitative 5'-RACE with molecular barcodes. TCRdb re-analysed the 5' RACE reads in MiXCR, keeping a single row per CDR3 protein. The data show a few hundred thousand distinct CDR3 sequences, over 15% seen once. The TCR was taken from a male donor with ankylosing spondylitis. Material for sequencing was blood, either unsorted or a sorted T cell fraction (not recorded which). The gene calls are TRBV28 and TRBJ1-6; 7 positions agree with TRBD1. The CDR3 DNA reads TGTGCCAGCAGTTTGAGTGGTAGCAGGGGGTTCAGTTCACCCCTCCACTTT. Translating gives CASSLSGSRGFSSPLHF.